This T cell receptor (beta chain) was identified in a study of blood T cell repertoires in COVID-19. The overall study: Samples of COVID-19 (acute and convalescent) were obtained from the United States, Italy and Spain. PBMCs, B-cell-depleted T cells, or T cells were the source of the cDNA or gDNA that made up the material.

Per the original data handling: How many nucleated cells were present was estimated from reference gene primer amplification. Assay used: immunoSEQ multiplex PCR; TCRdb lists only in-frame clones, some missing. That table is the source of V, J and clone size, and D and trimming were worked out from the DNA. This table holds 95,000 to 150,000 clones, roughly 80% found once. In its sample, this clone was seen once. Germline V gene sequence: CDR1 LNHDA, CDR2 SQIVND (reference sequence). The CDR3 is made up of 17 amino acids. Trimming pared 6 bases from V and 3 bases from J, leaving 23 bases between. The sequencing sample was made of peripheral blood. J is TRBJ1-1 and V is TRBV19; D not certain. The clonotype was recovered from a human donor in a cohort sampled during active COVID-19. Here the CDR3 DNA reads TGTGCCAGTAGGCTTTGGGGTGGAGGGTCATCGGACACTGAAGCTTTCTTT. Protein: CASRLWGGGSSDTEAFF.